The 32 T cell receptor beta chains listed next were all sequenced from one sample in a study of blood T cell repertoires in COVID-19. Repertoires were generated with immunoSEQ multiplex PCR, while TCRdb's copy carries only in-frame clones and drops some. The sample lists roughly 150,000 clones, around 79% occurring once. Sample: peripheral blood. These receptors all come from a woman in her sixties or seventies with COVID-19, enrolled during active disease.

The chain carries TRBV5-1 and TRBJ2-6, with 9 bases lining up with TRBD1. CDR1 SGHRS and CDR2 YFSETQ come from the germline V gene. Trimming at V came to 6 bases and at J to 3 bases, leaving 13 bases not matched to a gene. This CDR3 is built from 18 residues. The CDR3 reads CASNPTGGLPSGANVLTF. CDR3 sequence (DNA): TGCGCCAGCAATCCGACAGGGGGGCTTCCGAGTGGGGCCAACGTCCTGACTTTC.

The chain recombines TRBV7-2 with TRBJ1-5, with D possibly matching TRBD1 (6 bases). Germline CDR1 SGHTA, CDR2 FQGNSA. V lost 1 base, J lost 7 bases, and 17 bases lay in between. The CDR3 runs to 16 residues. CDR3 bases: TGTGCCAGCAGCTTAGGTGGGGGCAGGGCCCGCCAGCCCCAGCATTTT. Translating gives CASSLGGGRARQPQHF.

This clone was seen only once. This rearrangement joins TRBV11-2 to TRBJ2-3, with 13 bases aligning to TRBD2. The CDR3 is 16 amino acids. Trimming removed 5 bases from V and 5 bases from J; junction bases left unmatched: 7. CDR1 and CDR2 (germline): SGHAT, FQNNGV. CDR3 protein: CASSPGLAGDVDTQYF. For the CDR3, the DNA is TGTGCCAGCAGCCCAGGACTAGCGGGAGATGTAGATACGCAGTATTTT.

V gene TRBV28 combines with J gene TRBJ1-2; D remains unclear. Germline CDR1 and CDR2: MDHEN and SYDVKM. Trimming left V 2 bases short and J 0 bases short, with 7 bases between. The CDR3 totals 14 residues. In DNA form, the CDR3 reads TGTGCCAGCAGTTTACAAGCCCCTAACTATGGCTACACCTTC. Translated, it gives CASSLQAPNYGYTF.

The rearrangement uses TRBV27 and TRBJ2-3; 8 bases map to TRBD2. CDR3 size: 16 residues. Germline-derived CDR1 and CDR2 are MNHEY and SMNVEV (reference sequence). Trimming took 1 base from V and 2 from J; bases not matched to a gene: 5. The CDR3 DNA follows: TGTGCCAGCAGTTTATTGGCGGGGGGCCTCACAGATACGCAGTATTTT. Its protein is CASSLLAGGLTDTQYF.

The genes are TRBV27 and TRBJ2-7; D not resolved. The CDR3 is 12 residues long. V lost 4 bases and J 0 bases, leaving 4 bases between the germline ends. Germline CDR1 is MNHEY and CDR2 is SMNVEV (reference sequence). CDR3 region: CASSSNSYEQYF. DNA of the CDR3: TGTGCCAGCAGTTCCAACTCCTACGAGCAGTACTTC.

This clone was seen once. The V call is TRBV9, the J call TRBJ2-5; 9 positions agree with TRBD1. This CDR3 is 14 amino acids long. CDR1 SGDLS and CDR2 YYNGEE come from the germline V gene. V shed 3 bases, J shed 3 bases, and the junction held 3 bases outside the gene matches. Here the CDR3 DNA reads TGTGCCAGCAGCGCCGGGACAGGGAAAGAGACCCAGTACTTC. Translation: CASSAGTGKETQYF.

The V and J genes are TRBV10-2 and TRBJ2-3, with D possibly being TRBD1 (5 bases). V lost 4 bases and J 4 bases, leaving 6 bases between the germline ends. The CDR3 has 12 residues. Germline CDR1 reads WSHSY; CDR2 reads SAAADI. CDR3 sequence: CASSGGSDTQYF. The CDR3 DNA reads TGCGCCAGCAGTGGGGGCTCAGATACGCAGTATTTT.

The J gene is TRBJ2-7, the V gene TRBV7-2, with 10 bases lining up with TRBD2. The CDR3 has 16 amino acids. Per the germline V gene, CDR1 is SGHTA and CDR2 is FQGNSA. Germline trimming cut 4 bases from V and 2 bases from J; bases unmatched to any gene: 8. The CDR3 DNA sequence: TGTGCCAGCAGCTCAACGTTGGGACTAGCGACCTACGAGCAGTACTTC. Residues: CASSSTLGLATYEQYF.

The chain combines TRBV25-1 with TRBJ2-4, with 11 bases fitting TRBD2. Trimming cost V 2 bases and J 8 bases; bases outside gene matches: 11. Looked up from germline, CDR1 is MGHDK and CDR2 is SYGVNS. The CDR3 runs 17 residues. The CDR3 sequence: CASSERRSGGAEDIQYF. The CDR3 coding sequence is TGTGCCAGCAGTGAAAGGCGTAGCGGGGGGGCGGAGGACATTCAGTACTTC.

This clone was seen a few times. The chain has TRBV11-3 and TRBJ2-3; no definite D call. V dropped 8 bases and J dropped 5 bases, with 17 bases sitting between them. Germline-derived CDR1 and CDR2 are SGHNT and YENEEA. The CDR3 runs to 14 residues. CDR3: CASSKSPLEDTQYF. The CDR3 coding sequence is TGTGCCAGCTCTAAGTCCCCCCTCGAAGATACGCAGTATTTT.

CDR3 DNA sequence: TGTGCCAGCAGCCAGGGGACAGCGGGTACGCAGTATTTT. It yields the protein CASSQGTAGTQYF. The gene calls are TRBV3-1 (or the pseudogene TRBV3-2) and TRBJ2-3, with D tentatively TRBD1 (7 bases). This CDR3 has 13 residues. V was trimmed by 3 bases and J by 8 bases, leaving 12 bases between them. Germline values: CDR1 LGHDT, CDR2 YNNKEL (reference sequence).

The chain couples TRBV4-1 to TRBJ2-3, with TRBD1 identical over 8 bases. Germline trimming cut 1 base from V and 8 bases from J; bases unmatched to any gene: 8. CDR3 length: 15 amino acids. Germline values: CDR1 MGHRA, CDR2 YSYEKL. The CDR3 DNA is TGCGCCAGCAGCCAAGTTCCGGCAGGGGGCTCTACGCAGTATTTT. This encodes CASSQVPAGGSTQYF.

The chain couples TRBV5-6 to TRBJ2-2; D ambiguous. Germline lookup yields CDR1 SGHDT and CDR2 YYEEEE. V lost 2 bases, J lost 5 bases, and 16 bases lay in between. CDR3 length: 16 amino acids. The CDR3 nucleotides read TGTGCCAGCAGCTTTTACTTCCTAGTTCTGACCGGGGAGCTGTTTTTT. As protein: CASSFYFLVLTGELFF.

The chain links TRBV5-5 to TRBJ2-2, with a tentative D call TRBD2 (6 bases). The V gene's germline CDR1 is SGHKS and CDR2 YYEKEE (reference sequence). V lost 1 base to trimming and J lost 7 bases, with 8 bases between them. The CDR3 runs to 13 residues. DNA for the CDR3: TGTGCCAGCAGCTTGATGGGGGGCGGGGAGCTGTTTTTT. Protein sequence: CASSLMGGGELFF.

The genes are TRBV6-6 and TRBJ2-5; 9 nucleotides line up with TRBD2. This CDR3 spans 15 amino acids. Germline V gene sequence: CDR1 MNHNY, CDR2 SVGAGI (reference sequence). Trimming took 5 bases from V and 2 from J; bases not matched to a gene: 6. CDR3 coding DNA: TGTGCCAGCAGTCCTGCGGGGGGGCAACAAGAGACCCAGTACTTC. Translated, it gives CASSPAGGQQETQYF.

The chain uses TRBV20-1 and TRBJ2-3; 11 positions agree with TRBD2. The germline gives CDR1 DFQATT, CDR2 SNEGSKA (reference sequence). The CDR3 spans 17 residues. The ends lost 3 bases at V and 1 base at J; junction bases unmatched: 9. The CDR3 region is CSASEGRLAGRTDTQYF. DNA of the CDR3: TGCAGTGCTAGTGAAGGCAGACTAGCGGGACGCACAGATACGCAGTATTTT.

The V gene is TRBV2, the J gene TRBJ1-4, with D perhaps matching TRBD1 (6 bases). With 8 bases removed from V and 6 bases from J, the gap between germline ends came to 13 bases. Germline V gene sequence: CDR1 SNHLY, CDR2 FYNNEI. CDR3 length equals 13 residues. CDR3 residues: CASRGRGYEKLFF. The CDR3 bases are TGTGCCAGCCGGGGCAGGGGATATGAAAAACTGTTTTTT.

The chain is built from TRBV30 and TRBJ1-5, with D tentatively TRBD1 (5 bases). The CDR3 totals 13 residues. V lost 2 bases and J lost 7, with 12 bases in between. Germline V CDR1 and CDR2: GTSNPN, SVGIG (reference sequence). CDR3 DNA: TGTGCCTGGAGTACCGGGGGGGAACAGCCCCAGCATTTT. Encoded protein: CAWSTGGEQPQHF.

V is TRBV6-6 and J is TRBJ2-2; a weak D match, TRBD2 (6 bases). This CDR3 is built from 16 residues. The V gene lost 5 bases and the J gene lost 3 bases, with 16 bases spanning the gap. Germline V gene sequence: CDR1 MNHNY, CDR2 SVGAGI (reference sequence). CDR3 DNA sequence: TGTGCCAGCAGTCACGGAGCGGGTAGTGACACCGGGGAGCTGTTTTTT. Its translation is CASSHGAGSDTGELFF.

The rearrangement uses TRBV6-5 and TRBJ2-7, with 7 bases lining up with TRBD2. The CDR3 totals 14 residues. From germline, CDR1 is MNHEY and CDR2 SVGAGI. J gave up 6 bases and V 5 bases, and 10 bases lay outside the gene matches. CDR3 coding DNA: TGTGCCAGCAGTACCACCGCGGGAGTCAGCGAGCAGTACTTC. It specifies CASSTTAGVSEQYF.

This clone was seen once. CDR3 region: CASSLVPSRQETQYF. The CDR3 nucleotides read TGTGCCAGCAGCTTAGTTCCTAGTCGACAAGAGACCCAGTACTTC. The chain links TRBV7-2 to TRBJ2-5, with unresolved D. Germline V CDR1 and CDR2: SGHTA, FQGNSA. CDR3 size: 15 residues. V was cut by 1 base and J by 2 bases, with 11 bases left in between.

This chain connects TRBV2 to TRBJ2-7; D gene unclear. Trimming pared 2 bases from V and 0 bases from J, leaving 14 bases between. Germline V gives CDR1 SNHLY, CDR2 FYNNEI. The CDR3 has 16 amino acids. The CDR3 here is CASSENGQATSYEQYV. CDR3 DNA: TGTGCCAGCAGTGAAAATGGGCAGGCGACCTCCTACGAGCAGTACGTC.

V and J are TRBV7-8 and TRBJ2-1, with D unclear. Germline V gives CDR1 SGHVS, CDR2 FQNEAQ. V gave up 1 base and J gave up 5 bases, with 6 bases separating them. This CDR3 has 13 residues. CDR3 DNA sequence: TGTGCCAGCAGCTTAGGTAGAAACAATGAGCAGTTCTTC. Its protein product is CASSLGRNNEQFF.

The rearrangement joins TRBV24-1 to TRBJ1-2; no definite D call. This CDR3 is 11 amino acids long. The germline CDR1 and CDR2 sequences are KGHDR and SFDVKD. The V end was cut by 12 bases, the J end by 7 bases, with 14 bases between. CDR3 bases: TGTGCCTCCCGCGGGGATTCTGGCTACACCTTC. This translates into CASRGDSGYTF.

The DNA of the CDR3 is TGTGCCAGCAGCTTAACTAGCTTCTCCTACAATGAGCAGTTCTTC. Protein sequence: CASSLTSFSYNEQFF. The V gene is TRBV7-8, the J gene TRBJ2-1, with a tentative D call TRBD2 (6 bases). This CDR3 is built from 15 residues. V shed 2 bases and J shed 0 bases, with 8 bases lying between them. Germline assignment: CDR1 SGHVS and CDR2 FQNEAQ.

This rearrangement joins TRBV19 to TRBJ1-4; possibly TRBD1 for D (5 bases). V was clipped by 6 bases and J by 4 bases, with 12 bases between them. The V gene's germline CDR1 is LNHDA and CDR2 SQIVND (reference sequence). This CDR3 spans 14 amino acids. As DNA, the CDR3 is TGTGCCAGTAGACGGAAGGGGAATAATGAAAAACTGTTTTTT. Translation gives CASRRKGNNEKLFF.

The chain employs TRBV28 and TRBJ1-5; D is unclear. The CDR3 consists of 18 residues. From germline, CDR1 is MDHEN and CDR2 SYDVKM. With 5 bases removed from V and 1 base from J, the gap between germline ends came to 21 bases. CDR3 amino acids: CASSPNGSNRRSNQPQHF. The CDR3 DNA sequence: TGTGCCAGCAGTCCTAATGGATCGAATAGGAGGAGCAATCAGCCCCAGCATTTT.

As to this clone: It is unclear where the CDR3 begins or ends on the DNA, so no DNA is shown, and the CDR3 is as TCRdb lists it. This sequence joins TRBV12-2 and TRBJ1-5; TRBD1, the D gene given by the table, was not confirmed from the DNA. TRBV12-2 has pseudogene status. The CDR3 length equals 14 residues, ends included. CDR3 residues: CADGVGAGNQPQHF.

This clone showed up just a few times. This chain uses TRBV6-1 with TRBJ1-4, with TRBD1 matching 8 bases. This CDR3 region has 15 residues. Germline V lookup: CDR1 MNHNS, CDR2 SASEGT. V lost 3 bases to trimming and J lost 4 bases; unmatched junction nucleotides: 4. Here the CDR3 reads CASSEGQVFNEKLFF. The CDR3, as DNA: TGTGCCAGCAGTGAGGGACAGGTGTTTAATGAAAAACTGTTTTTT.

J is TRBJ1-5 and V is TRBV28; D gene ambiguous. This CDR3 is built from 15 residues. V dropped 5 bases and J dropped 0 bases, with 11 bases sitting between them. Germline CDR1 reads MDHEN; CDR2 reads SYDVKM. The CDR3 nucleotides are TGTGCCAGCAGTAGTACAGACTATAGCAATCAGCCCCAGCATTTT. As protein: CASSSTDYSNQPQHF.

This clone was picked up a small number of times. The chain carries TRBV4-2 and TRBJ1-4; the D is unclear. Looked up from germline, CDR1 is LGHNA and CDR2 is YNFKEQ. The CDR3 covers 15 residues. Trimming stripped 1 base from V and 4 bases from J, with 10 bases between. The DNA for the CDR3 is TGTGCCAGCAGCCAAGTACGTCAGAATAATGAAAAACTGTTTTTT. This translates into CASSQVRQNNEKLFF.